The T cell receptor (beta chain) under discussion was sequenced for a study of cytomegalovirus exposure and HLA in healthy donors. This clone was seen only once. This CDR3 has 17 amino acids. The V gene's germline CDR1 is SGHTA and CDR2 FQGNSA. Trimming removed 0 bases from V and 9 bases from J; junction bases left unmatched: 11. The PCR ran on 60 Vbeta and 13 Jbeta primers. The protocol was immunoSEQ multiplex PCR, while the TCRdb copy is restricted to in-frame clones and leaves out a portion. The repertoire holds around 90,000 clones, with approximately 77% as singletons. The V and J genes are TRBV7-2 and TRBJ1-5; 10 bases line up with TRBD1. The origin of this receptor is a human donor in good health. The specimen sequenced was PBMCs. In DNA form, the CDR3 reads TGTGCCAGCAGCTTAGCCCCGATTGGGACAGGGGTCTTGCCCCAGCATTTT. This translates into CASSLAPIGTGVLPQHF.